This TCR beta chain appears in the sequencing data of a study of spatial heterogeneity in lung cancer. About the research overall: There were consistently more beta-chain sequences detected than alpha-chain sequences.

The CDR3 is 15 residues long. V lost 6 bases to trimming and J lost 0 bases; unmatched junction nucleotides: 4. Comments on this clonotype: Its antigen remains unknown.

Regarding time point: sample taken at primary tumor resection. Sequencing was performed on whole RNA extracted from tumor and nontumor lung tissue, or from frozen PBMC, and the material was left unsorted. Findings of the study overall: Blood carried ubiquitous expanded tumor TCRs more at resection than follow-up.

Each TCR cDNA molecule bore a unique molecular identifier. MiXCR, run by TCRdb on the 5' RACE reads, gives a single entry per CDR3 protein. Of tens of thousands of distinct CDR3 sequences in the sample, about an eighth were seen once. The source was PBMCs, collected at surgery. This rearrangement joins TRBV12-3 or TRBV12-4 to TRBJ2-1; 8 nucleotides align to TRBD2. This sequence was found in a male donor with early-stage non-small cell lung cancer. The CDR3 loop reads CASRLAGGSYNEQFF. CDR3 DNA sequence: TGTGCCAGCAGGCTAGCGGGTGGCTCCTACAATGAGCAGTTCTTC.